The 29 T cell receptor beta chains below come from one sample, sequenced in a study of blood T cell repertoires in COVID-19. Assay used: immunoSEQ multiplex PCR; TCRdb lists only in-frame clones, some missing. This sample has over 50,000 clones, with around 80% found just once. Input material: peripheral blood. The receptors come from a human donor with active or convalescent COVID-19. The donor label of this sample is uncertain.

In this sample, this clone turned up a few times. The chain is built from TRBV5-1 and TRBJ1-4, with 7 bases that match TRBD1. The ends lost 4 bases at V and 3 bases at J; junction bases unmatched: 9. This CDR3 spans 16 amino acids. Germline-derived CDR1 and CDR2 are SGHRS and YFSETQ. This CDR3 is CASSGDREGANEKLFF. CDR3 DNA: TGCGCCAGCAGCGGAGACAGGGAAGGCGCTAATGAAAAACTGTTTTTT.

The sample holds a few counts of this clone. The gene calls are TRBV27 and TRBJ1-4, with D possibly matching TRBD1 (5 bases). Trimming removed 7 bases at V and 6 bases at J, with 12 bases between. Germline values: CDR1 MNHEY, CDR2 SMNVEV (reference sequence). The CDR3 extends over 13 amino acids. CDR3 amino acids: CASTGGVDEKLFF. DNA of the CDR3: TGTGCCAGCACCGGAGGGGTAGATGAAAAACTGTTTTTT.

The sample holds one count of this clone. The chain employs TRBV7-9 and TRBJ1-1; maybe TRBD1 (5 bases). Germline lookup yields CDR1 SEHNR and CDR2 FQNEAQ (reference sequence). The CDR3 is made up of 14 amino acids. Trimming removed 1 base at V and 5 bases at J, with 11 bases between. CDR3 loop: CASSLVQGGTEAFF. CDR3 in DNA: TGTGCCAGCAGCTTAGTCCAGGGAGGGACTGAAGCTTTCTTT.

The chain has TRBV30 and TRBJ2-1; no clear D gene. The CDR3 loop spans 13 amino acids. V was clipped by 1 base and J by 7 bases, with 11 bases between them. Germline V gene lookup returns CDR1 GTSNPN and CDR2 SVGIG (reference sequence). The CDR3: CAWSGADRNEQFF. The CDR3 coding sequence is TGTGCCTGGAGTGGCGCGGATAGGAATGAGCAGTTCTTC.

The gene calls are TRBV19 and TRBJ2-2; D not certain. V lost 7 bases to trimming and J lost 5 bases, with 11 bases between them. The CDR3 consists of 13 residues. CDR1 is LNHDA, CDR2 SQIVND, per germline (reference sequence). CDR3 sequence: CASTFYGTGELFF. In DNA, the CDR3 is TGTGCCAGTACATTCTACGGGACCGGGGAGCTGTTTTTT.

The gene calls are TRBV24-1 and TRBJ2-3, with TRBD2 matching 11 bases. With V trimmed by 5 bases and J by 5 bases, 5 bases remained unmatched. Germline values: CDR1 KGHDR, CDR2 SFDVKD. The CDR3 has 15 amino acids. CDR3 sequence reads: CATSALAGGGDTQYF. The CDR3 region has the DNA TGTGCCACCAGTGCCTTAGCGGGAGGGGGAGATACGCAGTATTTT.

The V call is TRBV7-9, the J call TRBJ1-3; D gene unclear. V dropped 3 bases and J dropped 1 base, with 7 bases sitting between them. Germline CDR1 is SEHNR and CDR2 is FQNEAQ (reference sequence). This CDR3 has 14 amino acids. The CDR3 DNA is TGTGCCAGCAGCTTTGAGGGTTCTGGAAACACCATATATTTT. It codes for CASSFEGSGNTIYF.

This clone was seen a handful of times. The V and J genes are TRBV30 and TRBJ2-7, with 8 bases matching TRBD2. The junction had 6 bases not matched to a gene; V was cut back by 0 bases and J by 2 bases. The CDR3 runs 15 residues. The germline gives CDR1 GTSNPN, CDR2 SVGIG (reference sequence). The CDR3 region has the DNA TGTGCCTGGAGTGTACAGTCGGGAGGGCCCTACGAGCAGTACTTC. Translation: CAWSVQSGGPYEQYF.

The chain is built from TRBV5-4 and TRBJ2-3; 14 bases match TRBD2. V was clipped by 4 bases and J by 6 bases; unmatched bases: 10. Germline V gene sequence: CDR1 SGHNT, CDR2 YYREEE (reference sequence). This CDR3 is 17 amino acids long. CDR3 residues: CASSLRLAGGSRDTQYF. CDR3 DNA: TGTGCCAGCAGCCTCCGACTAGCGGGAGGGTCCCGGGATACGCAGTATTTT.

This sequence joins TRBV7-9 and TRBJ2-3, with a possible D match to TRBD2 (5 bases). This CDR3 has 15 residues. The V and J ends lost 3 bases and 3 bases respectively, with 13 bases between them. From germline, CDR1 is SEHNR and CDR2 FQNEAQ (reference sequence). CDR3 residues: CASSLGTTGTDTQYF. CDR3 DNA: TGTGCCAGCAGCTTGGGAACAACGGGGACAGATACGCAGTATTTT.

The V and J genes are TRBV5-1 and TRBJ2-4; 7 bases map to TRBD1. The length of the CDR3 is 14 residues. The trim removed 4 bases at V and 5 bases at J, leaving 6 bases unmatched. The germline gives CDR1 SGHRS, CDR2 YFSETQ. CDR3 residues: CASSRQGWENIQYF. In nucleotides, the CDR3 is TGCGCCAGCAGCCGACAGGGTTGGGAAAACATTCAGTACTTC.

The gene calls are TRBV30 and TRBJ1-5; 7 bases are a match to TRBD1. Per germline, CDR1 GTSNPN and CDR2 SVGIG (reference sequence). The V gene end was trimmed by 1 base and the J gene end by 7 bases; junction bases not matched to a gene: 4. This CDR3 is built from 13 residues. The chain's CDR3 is CAWSGTGGQPQHF. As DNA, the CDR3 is TGTGCCTGGAGTGGGACAGGAGGACAGCCCCAGCATTTT. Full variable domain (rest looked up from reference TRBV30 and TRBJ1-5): SQTIHQWPATLVQPVGSPLSLECTVEGTSNPNLYWYRQAAGRGLQLLFYSVGIGQISSEVPQNLSASRPQDRQFILSSKKLLLSDSGFYLCAWSGTGGQPQHFGDGTRLSIL.

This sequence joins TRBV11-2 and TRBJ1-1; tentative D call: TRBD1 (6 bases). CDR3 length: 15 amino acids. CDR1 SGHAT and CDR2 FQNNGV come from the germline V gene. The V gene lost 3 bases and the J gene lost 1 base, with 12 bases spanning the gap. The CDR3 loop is CASSLTGSTNTEAFF. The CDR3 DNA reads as TGTGCCAGCAGCTTGACAGGATCGACGAACACTGAAGCTTTCTTT. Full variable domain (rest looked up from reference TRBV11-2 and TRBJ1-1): EAGVAQSPRYKIIEKRQSVAFWCNPISGHATLYWYQQILGQGPKLLIQFQNNGVVDDSQLPKDRFSAERLKGVDSTLKIQPAKLEDSAVYLCASSLTGSTNTEAFFGQGTRLTVV.

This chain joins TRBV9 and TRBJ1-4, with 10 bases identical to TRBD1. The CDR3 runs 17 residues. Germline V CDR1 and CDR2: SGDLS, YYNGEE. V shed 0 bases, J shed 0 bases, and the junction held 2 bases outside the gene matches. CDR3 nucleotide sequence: TGTGCCAGCAGCGTAGTCGGGACAGGGGCAACTAATGAAAAACTGTTTTTT. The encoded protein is CASSVVGTGATNEKLFF.

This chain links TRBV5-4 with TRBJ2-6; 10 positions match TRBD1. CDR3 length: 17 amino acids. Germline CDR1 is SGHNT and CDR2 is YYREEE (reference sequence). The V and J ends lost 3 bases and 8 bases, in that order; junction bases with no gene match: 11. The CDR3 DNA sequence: TGTGCCAGCAGCTATGGGGGGGGACAGGGGAAGACCAACGTCCTGACTTTC. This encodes CASSYGGGQGKTNVLTF.

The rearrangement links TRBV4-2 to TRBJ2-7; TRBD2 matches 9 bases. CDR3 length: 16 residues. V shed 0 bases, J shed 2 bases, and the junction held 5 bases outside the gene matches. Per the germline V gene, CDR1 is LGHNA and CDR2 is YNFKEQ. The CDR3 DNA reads TGTGCCAGCAGCCAAGATCCACTAGCGGGTCCCTACGAGCAGTACTTC. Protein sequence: CASSQDPLAGPYEQYF.

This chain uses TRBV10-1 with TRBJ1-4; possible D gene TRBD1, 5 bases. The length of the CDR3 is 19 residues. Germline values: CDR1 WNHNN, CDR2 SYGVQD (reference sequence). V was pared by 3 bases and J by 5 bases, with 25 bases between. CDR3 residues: CASSETTYPATDKNEKLFF. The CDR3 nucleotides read TGCGCCAGCAGTGAAACTACCTACCCAGCGACAGATAAGAATGAAAAACTGTTTTTT.

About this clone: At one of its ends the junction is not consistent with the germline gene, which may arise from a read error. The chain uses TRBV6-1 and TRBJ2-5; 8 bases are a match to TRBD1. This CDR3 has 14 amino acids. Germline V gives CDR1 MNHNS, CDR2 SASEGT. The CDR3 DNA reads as TGTGCCAGCAGCGAAGGGACAGGACAAGAGACCCAGTACTTC. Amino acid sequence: CASSEGTGQETQYF.

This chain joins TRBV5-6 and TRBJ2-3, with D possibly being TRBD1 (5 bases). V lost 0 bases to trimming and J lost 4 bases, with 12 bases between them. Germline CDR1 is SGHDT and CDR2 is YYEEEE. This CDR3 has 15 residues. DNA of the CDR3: TGTGCCAGCAGCTTGGAAGCAGGGATATCAGATACGCAGTATTTT. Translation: CASSLEAGISDTQYF. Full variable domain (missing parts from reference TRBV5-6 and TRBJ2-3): DAGVTQSPTHLIKTRGQQVTLRCSPKSGHDTVSWYQQALGQGPQFIFQYYEEEERQRGNFPDRFSGHQFPNYSSELNVNALLLGDSALYLCASSLEAGISDTQYFGPGTRLTVL.

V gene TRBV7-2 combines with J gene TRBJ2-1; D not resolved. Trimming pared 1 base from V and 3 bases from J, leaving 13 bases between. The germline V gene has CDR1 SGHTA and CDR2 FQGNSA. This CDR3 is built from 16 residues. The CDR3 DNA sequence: TGTGCCAGCAGCTTAGTTTCCAATAGCTTCTACAATGAGCAGTTCTTC. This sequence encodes CASSLVSNSFYNEQFF.

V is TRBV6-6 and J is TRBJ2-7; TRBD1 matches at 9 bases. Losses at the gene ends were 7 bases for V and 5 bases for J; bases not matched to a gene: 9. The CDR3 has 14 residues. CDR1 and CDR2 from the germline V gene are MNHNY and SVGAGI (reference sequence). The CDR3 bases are TGTGCCAGCAACCCGGGACAGGGTACTAACGAGCAGTACTTC. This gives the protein CASNPGQGTNEQYF.

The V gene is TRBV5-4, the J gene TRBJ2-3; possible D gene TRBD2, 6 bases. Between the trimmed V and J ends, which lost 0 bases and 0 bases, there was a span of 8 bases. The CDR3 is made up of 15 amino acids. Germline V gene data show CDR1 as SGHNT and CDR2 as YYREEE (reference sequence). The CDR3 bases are TGTGCCAGCAGCTTGGGGACTACTAGCACAGATACGCAGTATTTT. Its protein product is CASSLGTTSTDTQYF.

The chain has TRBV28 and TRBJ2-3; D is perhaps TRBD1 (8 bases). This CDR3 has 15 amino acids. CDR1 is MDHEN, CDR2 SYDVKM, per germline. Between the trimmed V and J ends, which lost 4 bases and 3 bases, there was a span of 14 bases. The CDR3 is CASSSGGQGTDTQYF. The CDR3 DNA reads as TGTGCCAGCAGTTCGGGAGGACAGGGAACAGATACGCAGTATTTT.

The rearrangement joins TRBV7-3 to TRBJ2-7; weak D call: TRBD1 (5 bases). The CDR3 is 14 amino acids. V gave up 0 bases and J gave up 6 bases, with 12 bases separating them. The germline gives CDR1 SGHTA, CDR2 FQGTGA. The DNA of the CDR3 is TGTGCCAGCAGCTTAACGTTAACTGGGGCCGAGCAGTACTTC. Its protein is CASSLTLTGAEQYF.

CDR3 protein: CASSGAGSQYF. CDR3 DNA: TGTGCCAGCAGCGGCGCGGGGTCCCAGTACTTC. The chain has TRBV12-3 or TRBV12-4 and TRBJ2-5; TRBD2 might be the D (6 bases). V dropped 6 bases and J dropped 9 bases, with 11 bases sitting between them. This CDR3 comprises 11 residues.

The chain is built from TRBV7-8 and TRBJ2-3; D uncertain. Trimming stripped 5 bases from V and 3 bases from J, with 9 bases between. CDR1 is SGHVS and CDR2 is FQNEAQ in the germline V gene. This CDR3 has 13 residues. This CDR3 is CASSPRRTDTQYF. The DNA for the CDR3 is TGTGCCAGCAGCCCTAGGAGAACAGATACGCAGTATTTT.

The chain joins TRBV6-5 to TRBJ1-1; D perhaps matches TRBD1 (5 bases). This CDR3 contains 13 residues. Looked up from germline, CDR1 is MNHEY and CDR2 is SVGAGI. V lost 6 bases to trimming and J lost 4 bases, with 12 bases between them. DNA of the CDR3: TGTGCCAGCAGGGGGGGAGTAATCACTGAAGCTTTCTTT. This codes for CASRGGVITEAFF.

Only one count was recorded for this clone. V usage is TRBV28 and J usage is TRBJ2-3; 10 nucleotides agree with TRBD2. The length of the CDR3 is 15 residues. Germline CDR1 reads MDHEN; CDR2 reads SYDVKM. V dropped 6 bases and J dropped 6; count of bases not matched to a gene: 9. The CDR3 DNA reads TGTGCCAGCAGGGGCCCCGGAGCGGGAGGGGATACGCAGTATTTT. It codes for CASRGPGAGGDTQYF. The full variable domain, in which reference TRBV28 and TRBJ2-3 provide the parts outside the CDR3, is DVKVTQSSRYLVKRTGEKVFLECVQDMDHENMFWYRQDPGLGLRLIYFSYDVKMKEKGDIPEGYSVSREKKERFSLILESASTNQTSMYLCASRGPGAGGDTQYFGPGTRLTVL.

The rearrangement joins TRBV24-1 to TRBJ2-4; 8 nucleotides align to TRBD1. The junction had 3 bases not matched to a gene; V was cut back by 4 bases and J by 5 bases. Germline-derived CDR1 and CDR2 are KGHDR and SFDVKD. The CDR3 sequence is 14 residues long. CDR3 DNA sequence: TGTGCCACCAGTGACCCGGGACAGGAAAACATTCAGTACTTC. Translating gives CATSDPGQENIQYF.